This T cell receptor (beta chain) is from a study of Ad26.COV2.S vaccination and SARS-CoV-2 variants. Study background: The donor belonged to the COV1001 Ad26.COV2.S trial arm. Ad26.COV2.S shots went into the muscle once or twice, 56 days apart.

Sequenced by immunoSEQ multiplex PCR; TCRdb stores in-frame clones only, minus some. The sample shows 300,000 to 400,000 clones, around 90% of them seen only once. Findings and limits, study-wide: Total T cell responses may have been underestimated by the TCR breadth and depth analyses.

The CDR3 totals 14 residues. Specified treatment: roughly 19 received Ad26.COV2.S at low or high dose, single or two shots; about 5 received placebo; per-sample allocation not given. Each sample was drawn 63 days after the first injection (of vaccine or placebo). An 18-55-year-old adult in Boston served as donor. Notes on this clone: Antigen unknown.

This rearrangement joins TRBV21-1 to TRBJ1-2; TRBD1 is the table's D call and was not checked against the DNA. TRBV21-1 constitutes a pseudogene. This clonotype originated in a person between 18 and 65 years old who received the Ad26.COV2.S COVID-19 vaccine or a placebo. The sequenced sample was peripheral blood, obtained in a trial of Ad26.COV2.S vaccine versus placebo. CDR3 in amino acids: CASSPGTGPYGYTF. The CDR3 nucleotides are TGTGCCAGCAGCCCCGGGACAGGACCCTATGGCTACACCTTC.